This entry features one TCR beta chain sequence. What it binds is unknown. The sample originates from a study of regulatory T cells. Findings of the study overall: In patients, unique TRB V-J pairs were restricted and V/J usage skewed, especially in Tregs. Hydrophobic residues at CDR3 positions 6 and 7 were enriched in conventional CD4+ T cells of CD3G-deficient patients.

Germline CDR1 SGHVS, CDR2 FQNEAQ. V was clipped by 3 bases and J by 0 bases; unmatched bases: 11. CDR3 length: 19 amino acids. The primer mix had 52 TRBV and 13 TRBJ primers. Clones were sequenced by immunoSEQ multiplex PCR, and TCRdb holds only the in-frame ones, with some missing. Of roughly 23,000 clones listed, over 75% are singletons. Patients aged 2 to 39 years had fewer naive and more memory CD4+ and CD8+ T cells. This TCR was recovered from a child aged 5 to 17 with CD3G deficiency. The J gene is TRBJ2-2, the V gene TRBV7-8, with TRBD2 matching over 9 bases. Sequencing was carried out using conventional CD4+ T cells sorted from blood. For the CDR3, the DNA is TGTGCCAGCAGCTTCAGTCTAGCGGGATCCTCAACGAACACCGGGGAGCTGTTTTTT. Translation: CASSFSLAGSSTNTGELFF.